This TCR beta chain comes out of a study of glioma-infiltrating T cells after dendritic cell vaccination. Overall study context: Glioblastoma patients came from Phase I and II dendritic cell vaccination trials. Autologous tumor lysate-pulsed dendritic cell vaccination was given between 2003 and 2012.

This clone was detected only once. The immunoSEQ assay amplified TCRB CDR3 from up to about 2 ug DNA. Amplification used 60 V beta primers and 13 J beta primers. Produced via immunoSEQ multiplex PCR; TCRdb's table is partial and in-frame only. Of fewer than 35,000 clones detected, roughly 90% appear once; the ten largest clones hold less than 2.5%. The V gene end was trimmed by 4 bases and the J gene end by 3 bases; junction bases not matched to a gene: 2. This CDR3 spans 14 amino acids. Germline CDR1 is SNHLY and CDR2 is FYNNEI. This specimen was blood, taken before dendritic cell vaccination. This receptor was identified in a human donor with glioblastoma. The chain recombines TRBV2 with TRBJ2-3; TRBD1 aligns across 9 bases. The CDR3 loop is CASSGDRVTDTQYF. CDR3 in DNA: TGTGCCAGCAGTGGGGACAGGGTGACAGATACGCAGTATTTT. The whole variable domain, remainder taken from reference TRBV2 and TRBJ2-3, is EPEVTQTPSHQVTQMGQEVILRCVPISNHLYFYWYRQILGQKVEFLVSFYNNEISEKSEIFDDQFSVERPDGSNFTLKIRSTKLEDSAMYFCASSGDRVTDTQYFGPGTRLTVL.